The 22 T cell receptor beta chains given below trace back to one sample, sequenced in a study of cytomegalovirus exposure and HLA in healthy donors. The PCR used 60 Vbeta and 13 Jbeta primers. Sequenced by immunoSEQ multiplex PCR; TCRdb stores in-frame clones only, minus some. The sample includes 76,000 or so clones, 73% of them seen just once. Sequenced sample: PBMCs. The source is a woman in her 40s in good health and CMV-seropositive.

CDR3 in amino acids: CSVVNYRDSRSIRRTVDTQYF. The CDR3 region has the DNA TGCAGCGTCGTGAATTACAGGGACAGTCGCAGCATTCGACGTACGGTAGATACGCAGTATTTT. The rearrangement links TRBV29-1 to TRBJ2-3; 7 nucleotides match TRBD1. CDR3 size: 21 residues. The J segment lost 5 bases and the V segment lost 6 bases, leaving 32 bases of the junction unmatched. Per germline, CDR1 SQVTM and CDR2 ANQGSEA.

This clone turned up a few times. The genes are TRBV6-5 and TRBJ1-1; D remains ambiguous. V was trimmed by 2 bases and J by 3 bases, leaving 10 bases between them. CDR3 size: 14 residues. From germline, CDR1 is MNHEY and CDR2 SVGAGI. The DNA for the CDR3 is TGTGCCAGCAGTTACAAGTTCAGTTACACTGAAGCTTTCTTT. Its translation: CASSYKFSYTEAFF.

The CDR3 sequence is CASSYGGAGGYTF. CDR3 in DNA: TGTGCCAGCAGTTACGGGGGGGCAGGCGGCTACACCTTC. The J gene is TRBJ1-2, the V gene TRBV6-5; possibly TRBD1 for D (6 bases). Per the germline V gene, CDR1 is MNHEY and CDR2 is SVGAGI. The CDR3 runs to 13 residues. V lost 2 bases to trimming and J lost 8 bases, with 12 bases between them.

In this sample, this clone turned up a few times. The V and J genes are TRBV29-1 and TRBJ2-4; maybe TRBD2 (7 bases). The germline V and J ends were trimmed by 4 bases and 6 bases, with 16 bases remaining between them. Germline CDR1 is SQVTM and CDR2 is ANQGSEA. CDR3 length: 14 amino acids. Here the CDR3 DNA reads TGCAGCGTTGGGTGGTGGGGGGGCCTAAACATTCAGTACTTC. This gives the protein CSVGWWGGLNIQYF.

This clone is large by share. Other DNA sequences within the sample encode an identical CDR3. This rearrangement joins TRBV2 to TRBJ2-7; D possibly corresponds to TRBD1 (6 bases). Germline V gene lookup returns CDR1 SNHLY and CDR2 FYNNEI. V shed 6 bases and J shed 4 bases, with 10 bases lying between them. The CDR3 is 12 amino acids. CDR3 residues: CASRETGYEQYF. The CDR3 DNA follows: TGTGCCAGCAGAGAGACAGGATACGAGCAGTACTTC.

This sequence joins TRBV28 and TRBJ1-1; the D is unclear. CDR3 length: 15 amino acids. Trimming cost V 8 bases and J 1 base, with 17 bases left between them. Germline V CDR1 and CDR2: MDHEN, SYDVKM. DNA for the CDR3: TGTGCCAGCGTTTTCGGGGTAGCTGGGAACACTGAAGCTTTCTTT. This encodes CASVFGVAGNTEAFF.

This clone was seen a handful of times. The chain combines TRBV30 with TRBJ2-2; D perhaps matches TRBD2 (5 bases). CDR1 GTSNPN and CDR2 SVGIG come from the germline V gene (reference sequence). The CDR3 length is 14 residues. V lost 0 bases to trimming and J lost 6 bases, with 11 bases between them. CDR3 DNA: TGTGCCTGGAGTGTCGGAGGAGTCGCCGGGGAGCTGTTTTTT. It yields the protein CAWSVGGVAGELFF.

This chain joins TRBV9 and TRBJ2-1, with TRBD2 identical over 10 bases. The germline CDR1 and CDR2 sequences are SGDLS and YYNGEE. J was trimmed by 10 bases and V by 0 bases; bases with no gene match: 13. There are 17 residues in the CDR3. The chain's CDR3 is CASSVASGGAIGKEQFF. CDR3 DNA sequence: TGTGCCAGCAGCGTAGCCAGCGGGGGGGCCATCGGGAAGGAGCAGTTCTTC.

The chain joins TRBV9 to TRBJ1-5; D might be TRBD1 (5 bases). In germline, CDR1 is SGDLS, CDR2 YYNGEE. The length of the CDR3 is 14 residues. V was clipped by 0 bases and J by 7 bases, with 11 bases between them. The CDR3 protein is CASSVGDSAQPQHF. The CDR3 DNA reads TGTGCCAGCAGCGTAGGGGACTCAGCCCAGCCCCAGCATTTT.

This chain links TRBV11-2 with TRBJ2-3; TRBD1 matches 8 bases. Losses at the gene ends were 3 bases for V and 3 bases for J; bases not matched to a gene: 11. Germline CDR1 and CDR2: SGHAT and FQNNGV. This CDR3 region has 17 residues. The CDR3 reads CASSFPYRTGKTDTQYF. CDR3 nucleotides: TGTGCCAGCAGCTTCCCTTACCGGACAGGGAAGACAGATACGCAGTATTTT. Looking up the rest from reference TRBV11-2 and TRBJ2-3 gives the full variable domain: EAGVAQSPRYKIIEKRQSVAFWCNPISGHATLYWYQQILGQGPKLLIQFQNNGVVDDSQLPKDRFSAERLKGVDSTLKIQPAKLEDSAVYLCASSFPYRTGKTDTQYFGPGTRLTVL.

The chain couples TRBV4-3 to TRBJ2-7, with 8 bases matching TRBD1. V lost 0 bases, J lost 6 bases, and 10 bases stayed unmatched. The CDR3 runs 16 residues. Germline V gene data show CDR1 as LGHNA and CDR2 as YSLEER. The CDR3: CASSQDRRQGAFEQYF. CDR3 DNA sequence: TGCGCCAGCAGCCAAGATCGGCGGCAGGGGGCTTTCGAGCAGTACTTC.

CDR3 region: CASSSEGRGGFYTF. In DNA, the CDR3 is TGTGCCAGCAGCTCAGAGGGTAGGGGAGGATTCTACACCTTC. The rearrangement joins TRBV11-2 to TRBJ1-2; tentatively, D is TRBD1 (5 bases). This CDR3 contains 14 residues. V lost 4 bases to trimming and J lost 10 bases, with 19 bases between them. Germline CDR1 is SGHAT and CDR2 is FQNNGV.

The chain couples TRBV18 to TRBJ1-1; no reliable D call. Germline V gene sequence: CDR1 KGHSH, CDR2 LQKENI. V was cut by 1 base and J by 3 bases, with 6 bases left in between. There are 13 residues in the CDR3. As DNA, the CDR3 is TGTGCCAGCTCACCACTTCAGGACACTGAAGCTTTCTTT. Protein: CASSPLQDTEAFF.

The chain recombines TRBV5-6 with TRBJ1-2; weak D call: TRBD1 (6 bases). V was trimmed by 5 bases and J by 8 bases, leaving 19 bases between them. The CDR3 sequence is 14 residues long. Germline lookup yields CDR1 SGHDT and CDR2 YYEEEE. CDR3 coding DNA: TGTGCCAGCAGGGGTAAGCGGACAGCGGGGGGCTACACCTTC. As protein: CASRGKRTAGGYTF. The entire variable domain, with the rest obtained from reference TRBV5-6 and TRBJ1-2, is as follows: DAGVTQSPTHLIKTRGQQVTLRCSPKSGHDTVSWYQQALGQGPQFIFQYYEEEERQRGNFPDRFSGHQFPNYSSELNVNALLLGDSALYLCASRGKRTAGGYTFGSGTRLTVV.

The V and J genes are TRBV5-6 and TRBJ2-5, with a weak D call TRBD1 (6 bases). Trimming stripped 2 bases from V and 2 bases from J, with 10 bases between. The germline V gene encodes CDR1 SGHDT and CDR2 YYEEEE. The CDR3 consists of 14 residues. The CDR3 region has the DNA TGTGCCAGCAGCTTCAGGACAGAACAAGAGACCCAGTACTTC. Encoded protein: CASSFRTEQETQYF.

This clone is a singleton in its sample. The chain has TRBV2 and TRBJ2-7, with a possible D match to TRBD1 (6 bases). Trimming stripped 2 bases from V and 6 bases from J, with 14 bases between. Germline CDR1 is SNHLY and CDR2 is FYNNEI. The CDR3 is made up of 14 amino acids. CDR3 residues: CASSEKRTAGEQYF. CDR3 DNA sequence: TGTGCCAGCAGTGAAAAAAGGACAGCTGGCGAGCAGTACTTC.

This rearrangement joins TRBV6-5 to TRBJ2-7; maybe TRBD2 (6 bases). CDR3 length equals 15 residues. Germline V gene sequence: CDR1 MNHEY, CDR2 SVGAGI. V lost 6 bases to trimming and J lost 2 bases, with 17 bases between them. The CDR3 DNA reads TGTGCCAGCAGACATCAAGCGGGCCCAACCTACGAGCAGTACTTC. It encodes CASRHQAGPTYEQYF.

CDR3 in DNA: TGTGCCAGCAGTGCAGGACTAGCGGGGCTCAATGAGCAGTTCTTC. Protein: CASSAGLAGLNEQFF. The chain couples TRBV2 to TRBJ2-1; 12 bases match TRBD2. The CDR3 contains 15 residues. J gave up 6 bases and V 4 bases, and 4 bases lay outside the gene matches. The germline V gene has CDR1 SNHLY and CDR2 FYNNEI.

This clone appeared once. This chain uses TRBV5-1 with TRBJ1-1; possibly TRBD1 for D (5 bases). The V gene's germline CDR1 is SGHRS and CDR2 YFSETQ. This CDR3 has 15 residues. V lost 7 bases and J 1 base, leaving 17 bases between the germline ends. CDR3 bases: TGCGCCAGCGACCCGGGACTTAGGACGAACACTGAAGCTTTCTTT. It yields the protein CASDPGLRTNTEAFF.

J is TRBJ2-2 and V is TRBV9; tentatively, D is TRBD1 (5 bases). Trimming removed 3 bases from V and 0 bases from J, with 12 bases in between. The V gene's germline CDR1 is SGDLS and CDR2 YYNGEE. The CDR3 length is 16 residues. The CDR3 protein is CASSATDRPNTGELFF. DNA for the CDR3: TGTGCCAGCAGCGCGACAGACAGACCGAACACCGGGGAGCTGTTTTTT.

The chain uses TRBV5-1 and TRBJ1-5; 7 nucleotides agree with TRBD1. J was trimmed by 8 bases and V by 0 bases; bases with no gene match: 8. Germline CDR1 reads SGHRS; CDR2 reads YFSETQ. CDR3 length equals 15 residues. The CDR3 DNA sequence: TGCGCCAGCAGCTTGGAAGGGGGCGGGGGGAAGCCCCAGCATTTT. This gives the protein CASSLEGGGGKPQHF.

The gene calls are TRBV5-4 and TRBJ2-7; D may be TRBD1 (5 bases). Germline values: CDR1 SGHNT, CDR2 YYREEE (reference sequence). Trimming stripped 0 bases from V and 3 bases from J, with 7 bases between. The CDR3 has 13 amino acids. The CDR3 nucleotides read TGTGCCAGCAGCTTGGCAGGGAACTACGAGCAGTACTTC. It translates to CASSLAGNYEQYF.